The 10 T cell receptor beta chains presented below share a single source sample, sequenced in a study of PD-1 blockade in classical Hodgkin lymphoma. Generated by immunoSEQ multiplex PCR, the TCRdb table keeps only in-frame clones and is missing some. Of tens of thousands of clones listed, 89% are singletons. Every one of the patients relapsed after autologous stem cell transplantation (brentuximab vedotin exposure was variable). The source was peripheral blood mononuclear cells (PBMCs), collected before the second cycle of nivolumab. These receptors were obtained from a human donor with classical Hodgkin lymphoma.

V is TRBV5-6 and J is TRBJ2-5; D ambiguous. The CDR3 is made up of 13 amino acids. Looked up from germline, CDR1 is SGHDT and CDR2 is YYEEEE. V was shortened by 0 bases and J by 2 bases, with 5 bases between the two germline ends. CDR3 sequence: CASSLVSQETQYF. The CDR3, as DNA: TGTGCCAGCAGCTTGGTCAGTCAAGAGACCCAGTACTTC.

This CDR3 reads CASTRGQSELFF. Here the CDR3 DNA reads TGTGCCAGCACCCGAGGGCAGTCGGAGCTGTTTTTT. The gene calls are TRBV5-4 and TRBJ2-2, with a possible D match to TRBD2 (5 bases). The CDR3 spans 12 residues. Trimming cost V 6 bases and J 10 bases, with 13 bases left between them. The V gene's germline CDR1 is SGHNT and CDR2 YYREEE (reference sequence).

The chain recombines TRBV11-3 with TRBJ2-3; weak D call: TRBD1 (7 bases). Trimming took off 1 base at V and 6 bases at J, with 11 bases between the two ends. The CDR3 consists of 14 residues. CDR1 is SGHNT, CDR2 YENEEA, per germline. The CDR3 is CASSLVPGGDTQYF. In nucleotides, the CDR3 is TGTGCCAGCAGCTTAGTCCCAGGGGGGGATACGCAGTATTTT.

The CDR3 reads CASSFLGQLGYEQYF. CDR3 DNA: TGTGCCAGCAGTTTCTTAGGACAGTTGGGGTACGAGCAGTACTTC. This chain links TRBV27 with TRBJ2-7; a weak D match, TRBD1 (6 bases). The V gene lost 3 bases and the J gene lost 4 bases, with 16 bases spanning the gap. This CDR3 is 15 amino acids long. Germline V CDR1 and CDR2: MNHEY, SMNVEV (reference sequence).

The V call is TRBV2, the J call TRBJ2-7; TRBD2 is a possible D gene (7 bases). Trimming stripped 6 bases from V and 1 base from J, with 19 bases between. Per the germline V gene, CDR1 is SNHLY and CDR2 is FYNNEI. CDR3 length: 16 amino acids. The CDR3, as DNA: TGTGCCAGCAGGACTGCATCGGGGGGCCCTTCCTACGAGCAGTACTTC. Protein product: CASRTASGGPSYEQYF.

The chain joins TRBV28 to TRBJ1-1; D is undetermined. The germline CDR1 and CDR2 sequences are MDHEN and SYDVKM. Trimming shortened V by 3 bases and J by 1 base, and 9 bases separated the two germline ends. This CDR3 spans 14 amino acids. Here the CDR3 reads CASSLFDTNTEAFF. CDR3 nucleotides: TGTGCCAGCAGTTTGTTCGACACGAACACTGAAGCTTTCTTT. The full variable domain, with the rest looked up from reference TRBV28 and TRBJ1-1, is DVKVTQSSRYLVKRTGEKVFLECVQDMDHENMFWYRQDPGLGLRLIYFSYDVKMKEKGDIPEGYSVSREKKERFSLILESASTNQTSMYLCASSLFDTNTEAFFGQGTRLTVV.

The chain employs TRBV6-5 and TRBJ1-2; 8 nucleotides match TRBD1. V was clipped by 0 bases and J by 7 bases; unmatched bases: 4. This CDR3 contains 14 residues. In germline, CDR1 is MNHEY, CDR2 SVGAGI. CDR3 protein: CASSYSDRDLGYTF. CDR3 bases: TGTGCCAGCAGTTACTCGGACAGGGATCTTGGCTACACCTTC.

This chain joins TRBV6-5 and TRBJ1-2, with 7 bases that match TRBD1. V lost 6 bases, J lost 8 bases, and 9 bases stayed unmatched. This CDR3 contains 13 residues. Germline CDR1 MNHEY, CDR2 SVGAGI. The CDR3 sequence: CASRHRGLYGYTF. CDR3 nucleotide sequence: TGTGCCAGCAGGCACAGGGGTCTTTACGGCTACACCTTC.

The chain combines TRBV10-3 with TRBJ2-3, with D perhaps matching TRBD1 (5 bases). This CDR3 is built from 14 residues. The V and J ends lost 6 bases and 0 bases respectively, with 10 bases between them. Germline lookup yields CDR1 ENHRY and CDR2 SYGVKD. The CDR3 sequence: CAISRQSSTDTQYF. CDR3 in DNA: TGTGCCATCAGCCGACAGTCTAGCACAGATACGCAGTATTTT.

This CDR3 reads CASSTGRTGELFF. In DNA form, the CDR3 reads TGTGCCAGCTCGACCGGGAGGACCGGGGAGCTGTTTTTT. The chain has TRBV18 and TRBJ2-2; 7 bases are a match to TRBD2. After removal of 6 bases from V and 5 bases from J, the junction contained 3 bases not matched to a gene. CDR1 and CDR2 (germline): KGHSH, LQKENI. This CDR3 region has 13 residues.